Each of the 21 T cell receptor beta chains below was sequenced from the same sample in a study of T cell responses to AZD1222 COVID-19 vaccine. Method: immunoSEQ multiplex PCR; TCRdb's copy keeps in-frame clones and lacks some. The sample includes some 130,000 clones, over 75% of them seen just once. Sequencing used peripheral blood, obtained on day 0 of AZD1222 vaccination. The receptors here all came from an adult in good health.

The chain uses TRBV7-8 and TRBJ2-3; 8 nucleotides align to TRBD2. Germline CDR1 and CDR2: SGHVS and FQNEAQ. This CDR3 has 16 amino acids. V shed 5 bases and J 2 bases; nucleotides not matched to a gene: 9. The CDR3 loop reads CASSLPSGGPTDTQYF. CDR3 DNA sequence: TGTGCCAGCAGCCTTCCTTCGGGAGGGCCCACAGATACGCAGTATTTT.

Only one count was recorded for this clone. V is TRBV28 and J is TRBJ1-2, with 11 bases that match TRBD1. Germline CDR1 MDHEN, CDR2 SYDVKM. With V trimmed by 3 bases and J by 0 bases, 6 bases remained unmatched. The CDR3 is 17 residues long. The CDR3 bases are TGTGCCAGCAGTTTGGAGGAGGGACAGGGGGCTAACTATGGCTACACCTTC. Its translation: CASSLEEGQGANYGYTF.

The chain recombines TRBV18 with TRBJ2-7; TRBD1 matches 10 bases. CDR1 and CDR2 (germline): KGHSH, LQKENI. The CDR3 runs 13 residues. With 3 bases clipped from V and 5 bases from J, the junction kept 1 base outside the gene matches. Here the CDR3 reads CASSPGTGDEQYF. The CDR3 DNA reads TGTGCCAGCTCACCCGGGACAGGGGACGAGCAGTACTTC.

In regard to this clone: One junction end disagrees with the germline gene, perhaps due to a read error. J is TRBJ2-1 and V is TRBV5-1; the match to TRBD2 covers 8 bases. CDR1 is SGHRS and CDR2 is YFSETQ in the germline V gene. CDR3 length equals 15 residues. CDR3 sequence reads: CASSLAPGLVAPLVF. CDR3 bases: TGCGCCAGCAGCTTGGCACCGGGACTAGTCGCCCCGTTGGTCTTC.

The chain combines TRBV5-4 with TRBJ1-2, with a tentative D call TRBD1 (5 bases). Germline assignment: CDR1 SGHNT and CDR2 YYREEE (reference sequence). Trimming removed 0 bases from V and 7 bases from J, with 10 bases in between. This CDR3 region has 13 residues. CDR3 amino acids: CASSLAGTPGYTF. The CDR3 bases are TGTGCCAGCAGCTTGGCAGGGACCCCTGGCTACACCTTC. Drawing the rest from reference TRBV5-4 and TRBJ1-2, the complete variable domain is ETGVTQSPTHLIKTRGQQVTLRCSSQSGHNTVSWYQQALGQGPQFIFQYYREEENGRGNFPPRFSGLQFPNYSSELNVNALELDDSALYLCASSLAGTPGYTFGSGTRLTVV.

V and J are TRBV19 and TRBJ2-3; 10 nucleotides match TRBD2. In germline, CDR1 is LNHDA, CDR2 SQIVND (reference sequence). The junction had 5 bases not matched to a gene; V was cut back by 4 bases and J by 4 bases. The length of the CDR3 is 15 residues. This CDR3 reads CASSNPAGGADTQYF. The CDR3 bases are TGTGCCAGTAGTAACCCAGCGGGAGGGGCAGATACGCAGTATTTT.

The chain is built from TRBV19 and TRBJ2-1; possible D gene TRBD1, 6 bases. Germline V gene data show CDR1 as LNHDA and CDR2 as SQIVND (reference sequence). Between the trimmed V and J ends, which lost 6 bases and 3 bases, there was a span of 9 bases. CDR3 size: 13 residues. The CDR3 bases are TGTGCCAGTAGCAGGGGATACTACAATGAGCAGTTCTTC. Translation gives CASSRGYYNEQFF.

The chain has TRBV27 and TRBJ2-2, with D perhaps TRBD2 (6 bases). The CDR3 length is 16 residues. V was shortened by 1 base and J by 2 bases, with 11 bases between the two germline ends. Germline V lookup: CDR1 MNHEY, CDR2 SMNVEV (reference sequence). The CDR3 DNA is TGTGCCAGCAGTTTATTTTCCGGGAGTAACACCGGGGAGCTGTTTTTT. It encodes CASSLFSGSNTGELFF.

CDR3 coding DNA: TGTGCCAGCAGCCACGGGACCGCATACGAGCAGTACTTC. Its protein product is CASSHGTAYEQYF. This chain joins TRBV16 and TRBJ2-7; D may correspond to TRBD1 or TRBD2 (5 bases each). The V end was cut by 3 bases, the J end by 4 bases, with 10 bases between. There are 13 residues in the CDR3. Per the germline V gene, CDR1 is KGHSY and CDR2 is FQNENV.

CDR3: CASTLSRGTQSSYNSPLHF. The DNA for the CDR3 is TGTGCCAGCACCCTATCACGCGGGACACAGAGCTCCTATAATTCACCCCTCCACTTT. The chain couples TRBV7-9 to TRBJ1-6, with D possibly TRBD1 on 6 matching bases. The CDR3 is made up of 19 amino acids. Looked up from germline, CDR1 is SEHNR and CDR2 is FQNEAQ (reference sequence). The V end was cut by 7 bases, the J end by 0 bases, with 22 bases between.

This clone appeared once. The V call is TRBV3-1 (or the pseudogene TRBV3-2), the J call TRBJ2-5; 8 bases are a match to TRBD2. Trimming at V came to 1 base and at J to 7 bases, leaving 11 bases not matched to a gene. CDR1 is LGHDT, CDR2 YNNKEL, per germline (reference sequence). This CDR3 is built from 16 residues. CDR3 DNA sequence: TGTGCCAGCAGCCAAGGAGCGGGAGCCTCCGGATGGACCCAGTACTTC. This codes for CASSQGAGASGWTQYF.

This clone was seen once. V gene TRBV4-2 combines with J gene TRBJ2-4; D unclear. V lost 0 bases and J lost 1, with 7 bases in between. The CDR3 totals 15 residues. CDR1 and CDR2 from the germline V gene are LGHNA and YNFKEQ. CDR3 nucleotide sequence: TGTGCCAGCAGCCAAGATAGCCTGGCCAAAAACATTCAGTACTTC. It codes for CASSQDSLAKNIQYF.

This clone was recorded only once. V usage is TRBV2 and J usage is TRBJ1-1; possible D gene TRBD1, 5 bases. Trimming pared 9 bases from V and 3 bases from J, leaving 17 bases between. Looked up from germline, CDR1 is SNHLY and CDR2 is FYNNEI. The CDR3 contains 14 residues. The DNA for the CDR3 is TGTGCCAGAAGAGTGGGGGAGTCGTACACTGAAGCTTTCTTT. Its translation: CARRVGESYTEAFF.

This chain links TRBV2 with TRBJ2-6, with D hard to call. V lost 6 bases, J lost 6 bases, and 6 bases lay in between. The germline V gene has CDR1 SNHLY and CDR2 FYNNEI. The CDR3 loop spans 12 amino acids. The CDR3 nucleotides are TGTGCCAGCAGGGATGAGGCCAACGTCCTGACTTTC. Amino acids: CASRDEANVLTF.

This sequence joins TRBV5-1 and TRBJ1-2; D is perhaps TRBD1 (5 bases). Germline lookup yields CDR1 SGHRS and CDR2 YFSETQ. The CDR3 spans 13 residues. With 2 bases removed from V and 4 bases from J, the gap between germline ends came to 9 bases. DNA of the CDR3: TGCGCCAGCAGCTTTGGAGGGGCCTATGGCTACACCTTC. Residues: CASSFGGAYGYTF. Full variable domain (missing parts from reference TRBV5-1 and TRBJ1-2): KAGVTQTPRYLIKTRGQQVTLSCSPISGHRSVSWYQQTPGQGLQFLFEYFSETQRNKGNFPGRFSGRQFSNSRSEMNVSTLELGDSALYLCASSFGGAYGYTFGSGTRLTVV.

This chain connects TRBV5-8 to TRBJ1-5; D is uncertain. V lost 3 bases, J lost 2 bases, and 12 bases lay in between. There are 15 residues in the CDR3. The germline CDR1 and CDR2 sequences are SGHTS and YDEGEE. Written as DNA, the CDR3 is TGTGCCAGCAGCTCACCGGGTTGGCGCAATCAGCCCCAGCATTTT. This sequence encodes CASSSPGWRNQPQHF. Together with reference TRBV5-8 and TRBJ1-5, the CDR3 gives the full variable domain: EAGVTQSPTHLIKTRGQQATLRCSPISGHTSVYWYQQALGLGLQFLLWYDEGEERNRGNFPPRFSGRQFPNYSSELNVNALELEDSALYLCASSSPGWRNQPQHFGDGTRLSIL.

J is TRBJ2-7 and V is TRBV5-6, with D perhaps matching TRBD2 (5 bases). This CDR3 spans 15 amino acids. Germline-derived CDR1 and CDR2 are SGHDT and YYEEEE. The ends were cut back, 1 base at V and 4 bases at J, with 15 bases in the middle. CDR3 region: CASSLTGFRAYEQYF. The CDR3 DNA reads TGTGCCAGCAGCTTGACGGGGTTTCGGGCTTACGAGCAGTACTTC.

The chain recombines TRBV5-1 with TRBJ1-5; unclear D gene. Germline lookup yields CDR1 SGHRS and CDR2 YFSETQ. Trimming took off 4 bases at V and 2 bases at J, with 10 bases between the two ends. The CDR3 has 14 residues. As DNA, the CDR3 is TGCGCCAGCAGCCCTGGACCAGGCAATCAGCCCCAGCATTTT. Amino acids: CASSPGPGNQPQHF.

The chain employs TRBV4-1 and TRBJ2-1; tentative D call: TRBD2 (6 bases). Germline values: CDR1 MGHRA, CDR2 YSYEKL. V was trimmed by 0 bases and J by 4 bases, leaving 10 bases between them. The CDR3 has 15 residues. The CDR3 protein is CASSQDLGGYNEQFF. For the CDR3, the DNA is TGCGCCAGCAGCCAAGATTTGGGGGGTTACAATGAGCAGTTCTTC.

This rearrangement joins TRBV7-6 to TRBJ2-7; TRBD2 matches at 9 bases. Germline-derived CDR1 and CDR2 are SGHVS and FNYEAQ. The CDR3 sequence is 18 residues long. Losses at the gene ends were 5 bases for V and 3 bases for J; bases not matched to a gene: 17. The CDR3 DNA sequence: TGTGCCAGCAGCCTACACCCCGGGACTAGCTCCCCATACTACGAGCAGTACTTC. This codes for CASSLHPGTSSPYYEQYF.

The gene calls are TRBV2 and TRBJ2-4; D gene unclear. Germline V CDR1 and CDR2: SNHLY, FYNNEI. The CDR3 contains 12 residues. V was pared by 3 bases and J by 6 bases, with 6 bases between. The CDR3, as DNA: TGTGCCAGCAGTGAGTCAGGAAACATTCAGTACTTC. Amino acid sequence: CASSESGNIQYF.